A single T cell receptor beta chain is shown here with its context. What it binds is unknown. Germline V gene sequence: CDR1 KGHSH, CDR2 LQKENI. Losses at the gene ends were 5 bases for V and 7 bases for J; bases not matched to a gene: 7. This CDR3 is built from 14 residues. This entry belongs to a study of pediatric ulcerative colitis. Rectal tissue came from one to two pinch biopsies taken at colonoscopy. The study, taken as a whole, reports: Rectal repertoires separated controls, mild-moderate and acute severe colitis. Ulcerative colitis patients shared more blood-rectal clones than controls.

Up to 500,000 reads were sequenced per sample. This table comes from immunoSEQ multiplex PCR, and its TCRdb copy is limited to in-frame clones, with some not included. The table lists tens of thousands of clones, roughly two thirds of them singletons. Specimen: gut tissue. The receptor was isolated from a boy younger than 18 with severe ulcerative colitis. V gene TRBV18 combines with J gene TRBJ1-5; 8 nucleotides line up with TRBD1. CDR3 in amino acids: CASSTIQGGQPQHF. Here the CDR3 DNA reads TGTGCCAGCTCAACAATACAGGGGGGCCAGCCCCAGCATTTT.